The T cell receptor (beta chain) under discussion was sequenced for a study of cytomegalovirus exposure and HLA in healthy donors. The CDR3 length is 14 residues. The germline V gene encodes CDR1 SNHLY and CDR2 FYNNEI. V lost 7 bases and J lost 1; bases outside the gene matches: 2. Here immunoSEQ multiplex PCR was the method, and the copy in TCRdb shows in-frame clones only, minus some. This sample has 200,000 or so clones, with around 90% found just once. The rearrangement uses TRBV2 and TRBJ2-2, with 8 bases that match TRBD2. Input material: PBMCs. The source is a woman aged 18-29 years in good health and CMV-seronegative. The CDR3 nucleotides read TGTGCCAGCATGGGGACTAGGAACACCGGGGAGCTGTTTTTT. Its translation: CASMGTRNTGELFF.